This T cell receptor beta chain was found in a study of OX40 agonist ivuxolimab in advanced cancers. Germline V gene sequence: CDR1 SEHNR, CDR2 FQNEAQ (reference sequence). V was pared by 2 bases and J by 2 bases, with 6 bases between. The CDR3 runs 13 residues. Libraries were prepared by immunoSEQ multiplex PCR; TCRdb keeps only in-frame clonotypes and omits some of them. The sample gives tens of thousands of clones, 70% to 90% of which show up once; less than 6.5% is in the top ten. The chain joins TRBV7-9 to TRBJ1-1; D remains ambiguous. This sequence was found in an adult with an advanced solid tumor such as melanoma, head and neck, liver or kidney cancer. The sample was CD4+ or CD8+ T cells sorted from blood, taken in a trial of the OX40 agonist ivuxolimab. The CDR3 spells CASSLYTNTEAFF. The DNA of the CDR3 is TGTGCCAGCAGCTTATACACCAACACTGAAGCTTTCTTT.